This entry lists 28 T cell receptor beta chains sequenced from one sample in a study of siplizumab effects on memory and regulatory T cells (dated by TCRdb to about 2019). Preparation of the library involved the immunoSEQ multiplex PCR assay. Not all clones reach the TCRdb copy of this immuneACCESS table, which keeps in-frame sequences only. Checked studies attribute under half of the gap to unresolved V genes and leave the rest unexplained. In this sample the table shows about 110,000 clones, about 91% of which occur a single time. 0.75% of the sample rests with the top ten. Specimen: Tregs sorted from blood. The origin of the receptors is a human donor in good health.

The gene calls are TRBV6-5 and TRBJ1-2; 12 bases are shared with TRBD1. The CDR3 sequence is 16 residues long. Germline-derived CDR1 and CDR2 are MNHEY and SVGAGI. V lost 2 bases, J lost 3 bases, and 4 bases stayed unmatched. The chain's CDR3 is CASSYTGTGGHYGYTF. The CDR3 region has the DNA TGTGCCAGCAGTTACACCGGGACAGGGGGCCACTATGGCTACACCTTC.

The rearrangement links TRBV19 to TRBJ2-7; D might be TRBD1 (5 bases). CDR1 and CDR2 from the germline V gene are LNHDA and SQIVND (reference sequence). The germline V and J ends were trimmed by 5 bases and 2 bases, with 16 bases remaining between them. The CDR3 covers 15 residues. The CDR3 loop reads CASSPQGIGTYEQYF. CDR3 coding DNA: TGTGCCAGTAGTCCTCAGGGTATTGGGACCTACGAGCAGTACTTC.

The chain carries TRBV2 and TRBJ2-1; maybe TRBD2 (6 bases). The V gene's germline CDR1 is SNHLY and CDR2 FYNNEI. The V and J ends lost 4 bases and 6 bases respectively, with 10 bases between them. The CDR3 consists of 13 residues. This chain's CDR3 is CASSVGGPNEQFF. CDR3 coding DNA: TGTGCCAGCAGTGTAGGAGGGCCCAATGAGCAGTTCTTC.

The genes are TRBV25-1 and TRBJ2-7; 7 nucleotides align to TRBD2. Trimming cost V 1 base and J 6 bases; bases outside gene matches: 12. CDR1 and CDR2 (germline): MGHDK, SYGVNS. The CDR3 runs 16 residues. The CDR3 DNA follows: TGTGCCAGCAGTGAATCTGGACCTCGGGGGGTGCGCGAGCAGTACTTC. This sequence encodes CASSESGPRGVREQYF.

The sample holds one count of this clone. At one end the junction does not follow the germline gene, possibly because of a read error. This chain links TRBV27 with TRBJ2-3; D is unresolved. Germline V gene data show CDR1 as MNHEY and CDR2 as SMNVEV (reference sequence). The length of the CDR3 is 13 residues. In nucleotides, the CDR3 is TGTGCCAGCAGTCCACAAGACCCCACCATACAAGTGTGG. It encodes CASSPQDPTIQVW.

The rearrangement joins TRBV6-5 to TRBJ1-1, with 8 bases fitting TRBD1. V lost 7 bases to trimming and J lost 11 bases; unmatched junction nucleotides: 6. CDR3 size: 11 residues. CDR1 and CDR2 from the germline V gene are MNHEY and SVGAGI. In DNA form, the CDR3 reads TGTGCCAGCACCGACAGGGGATCGGCTTTCTTT. As protein: CASTDRGSAFF.

The chain joins TRBV11-2 to TRBJ2-7, with D perhaps TRBD1 (5 bases). This CDR3 is 13 amino acids long. V was trimmed by 2 bases and J by 6 bases, leaving 11 bases between them. The germline V gene encodes CDR1 SGHAT and CDR2 FQNNGV. CDR3 sequence: CASSLSRTLEQYF. The CDR3 coding sequence is TGTGCCAGCAGCTTAAGCAGGACACTCGAGCAGTACTTC.

The chain couples TRBV5-6 to TRBJ1-2; a possible D gene is TRBD1 (5 bases). V shed 4 bases and J shed 2 bases, with 12 bases lying between them. The germline V gene has CDR1 SGHDT and CDR2 YYEEEE. The length of the CDR3 is 14 residues. In DNA form, the CDR3 reads TGTGCCAGCAGCGGTGACAGAATCAACTATGGCTACACCTTC. Protein: CASSGDRINYGYTF.

J is TRBJ1-3 and V is TRBV10-3; perhaps TRBD1 as D (5 bases). CDR3 length equals 14 residues. Trimming cost V 6 bases and J 2 bases, with 11 bases left between them. CDR1 is ENHRY, CDR2 SYGVKD, per germline. The CDR3 loop reads CAIRAQGAGNTIYF. Here the CDR3 DNA reads TGTGCCATCAGGGCGCAAGGGGCTGGAAACACCATATATTTT.

CDR3 residues: CASSSLADFSYEQYF. The CDR3 DNA reads as TGCGCCAGCAGCTCCCTAGCGGATTTCTCCTACGAGCAGTACTTC. The chain uses TRBV5-1 and TRBJ2-7, with 7 bases aligning to TRBD2. The germline gives CDR1 SGHRS, CDR2 YFSETQ. The V gene end was trimmed by 3 bases and the J gene end by 0 bases; junction bases not matched to a gene: 6. The CDR3 covers 15 residues.

CDR3 region: CASSAGYTQYF. Written as DNA, the CDR3 is TGTGCCAGCAGTGCAGGCTATACGCAGTATTTT. This chain joins TRBV6-5 and TRBJ2-3; no firm D call. The CDR3 totals 11 residues. Germline V lookup: CDR1 MNHEY, CDR2 SVGAGI. V lost 5 bases and J lost 7, with 7 bases in between.

This chain links TRBV7-8 with TRBJ1-6; TRBD1 matches at 7 bases. Trimming at V came to 3 bases and at J to 9 bases, leaving 14 bases not matched to a gene. This CDR3 is 17 amino acids long. Per germline, CDR1 SGHVS and CDR2 FQNEAQ. CDR3 sequence: CASSLITGDAIGSPLHF. The CDR3 bases are TGTGCCAGCAGCTTGATCACAGGGGACGCGATCGGTTCACCCCTCCACTTT.

This rearrangement joins TRBV7-9 to TRBJ2-6; 7 nucleotides match TRBD1. Germline CDR1 SEHNR, CDR2 FQNEAQ (reference sequence). V gave up 5 bases and J gave up 0 bases; unmatched junction bases: 7. The CDR3 is 17 amino acids. The CDR3 DNA sequence: TGTGCCAGCAGCCCGAAGACAGGGTTCTCTGGGGCCAACGTCCTGACTTTC. Translating gives CASSPKTGFSGANVLTF.

This clone was recorded a few times. The rearrangement links TRBV2 to TRBJ2-2; no definite D call. V was trimmed by 1 base and J by 1 base, leaving 10 bases between them. Germline V CDR1 and CDR2: SNHLY, FYNNEI. The CDR3 runs to 16 residues. In DNA, the CDR3 is TGTGCCAGCAGTGAAGTGTCAGCAGGGAACACCGGGGAGCTGTTTTTT. It codes for CASSEVSAGNTGELFF.

The rearrangement joins TRBV5-6 to TRBJ1-2; TRBD1 aligns across 7 bases. With V trimmed by 3 bases and J by 6 bases, 5 bases remained unmatched. The germline V gene encodes CDR1 SGHDT and CDR2 YYEEEE. This CDR3 comprises 13 residues. CDR3 DNA: TGTGCCAGCAGCTCGATAGACAGGGATGGCTACACCTTC. Its translation: CASSSIDRDGYTF.

This sequence joins TRBV5-4 and TRBJ1-2; no definite D call. Germline V gene data show CDR1 as SGHNT and CDR2 as YYREEE (reference sequence). Trimming shortened V by 2 bases and J by 3 bases, and 11 bases separated the two germline ends. The CDR3 runs to 14 residues. The CDR3 loop is CASSFDSGDYGYTF. The DNA of the CDR3 is TGTGCCAGCAGCTTCGATTCCGGGGACTATGGCTACACCTTC.

The chain uses TRBV5-1 and TRBJ1-1, with D perhaps TRBD1 (6 bases). The CDR3 sequence is 17 residues long. V shed 0 bases and J shed 5 bases, with 20 bases lying between them. Per germline, CDR1 SGHRS and CDR2 YFSETQ. CDR3 coding DNA: TGCGCCAGCAGCTTGGGACCGGTAGGAGGGGGAGAAACTGAAGCTTTCTTT. This encodes CASSLGPVGGGETEAFF. Using reference TRBV5-1 and TRBJ1-1 for the parts outside the CDR3, the full variable domain is KAGVTQTPRYLIKTRGQQVTLSCSPISGHRSVSWYQQTPGQGLQFLFEYFSETQRNKGNFPGRFSGRQFSNSRSEMNVSTLELGDSALYLCASSLGPVGGGETEAFFGQGTRLTVV.

In this sample, this clone turned up once. The chain joins TRBV2 to TRBJ2-1, with no clear D. Trimming left V 11 bases short and J 3 bases short, with 17 bases between. Germline V CDR1 and CDR2: SNHLY, FYNNEI. The CDR3 is made up of 14 amino acids. The CDR3 DNA follows: TGTGCCCTCATGCGAGCAACATTCTACAATGAGCAGTTCTTC. It specifies CALMRATFYNEQFF.

This clone is a singleton in its sample. The chain joins TRBV5-4 to TRBJ2-5, with D perhaps matching TRBD1 (6 bases). The V end lost 0 bases, the J end lost 7 bases, and 16 bases lay between the germline ends. Germline V gene lookup returns CDR1 SGHNT and CDR2 YYREEE (reference sequence). The CDR3 contains 15 residues. The CDR3 sequence is CASSLALTGPGTQYF. Here the CDR3 DNA reads TGTGCCAGCAGCTTGGCCCTTACAGGGCCCGGGACCCAGTACTTC.

The V and J genes are TRBV15 and TRBJ2-1, with D possibly matching TRBD2 (7 bases). CDR1 LNHNV and CDR2 YYDKDF come from the germline V gene (reference sequence). The CDR3 consists of 16 residues. The V gene lost 4 bases and the J gene lost 3 bases, with 16 bases spanning the gap. The CDR3 spells CATSIFRGGGYNEQFF. CDR3 nucleotides: TGTGCCACCAGCATTTTCAGGGGAGGGGGCTACAATGAGCAGTTCTTC.

As DNA, the CDR3 is TGTGCCAGCAGCTTAGGGAGCAGGGAGCAGTTCTTC. Its protein is CASSLGSREQFF. The chain uses TRBV7-9 and TRBJ2-1; D uncertain. This CDR3 is built from 12 residues. V shed 1 base and J shed 10 bases, with 8 bases lying between them. CDR1 and CDR2 from the germline V gene are SEHNR and FQNEAQ (reference sequence).

This chain uses TRBV19 with TRBJ1-5; 7 bases are shared with TRBD1. This CDR3 is 17 amino acids long. The ends lost 8 bases at V and 3 bases at J; junction bases unmatched: 16. Germline-derived CDR1 and CDR2 are LNHDA and SQIVND (reference sequence). This chain's CDR3 is CASALVGDSLFNQPQHF. CDR3 bases: TGTGCCAGTGCGTTAGTGGGGGACAGCCTGTTCAATCAGCCCCAGCATTTT.

The chain carries TRBV28 and TRBJ2-7, with 11 bases fitting TRBD2. The CDR3 contains 13 residues. Germline-derived CDR1 and CDR2 are MDHEN and SYDVKM. Trimming cost V 4 bases and J 9 bases; bases outside gene matches: 5. The CDR3 sequence: CASSSPGLAGQYF. The CDR3 DNA is TGTGCCAGCAGTTCCCCAGGACTAGCGGGGCAGTACTTC.

CDR3 in amino acids: CASTGDGYTF. CDR3 DNA: TGTGCGTCAACGGGGGATGGCTACACCTTC. The chain links TRBV18 to TRBJ1-2, with D possibly TRBD1 on 5 matching bases. CDR1 is KGHSH, CDR2 LQKENI, per germline. The CDR3 has 10 amino acids.

The chain uses TRBV9 and TRBJ2-3, with D tentatively TRBD1 or TRBD2 (5 bases each). The germline CDR1 and CDR2 sequences are SGDLS and YYNGEE. There are 15 residues in the CDR3. V gave up 0 bases and J gave up 0 bases, with 8 bases separating them. CDR3 nucleotide sequence: TGTGCCAGCAGCGTAGCGGGGCATAGCACAGATACGCAGTATTTT. It translates to CASSVAGHSTDTQYF.

The rearrangement uses TRBV27 and TRBJ1-2; TRBD1 agrees at 9 bases. The V segment lost 5 bases and the J segment 4 bases; nucleotides outside the gene matches: 8. The CDR3 loop spans 15 amino acids. The germline gives CDR1 MNHEY, CDR2 SMNVEV (reference sequence). Here the CDR3 reads CASSRTGTGTYGYTF. Here the CDR3 DNA reads TGTGCCAGCAGTAGGACCGGGACAGGGACCTATGGCTACACCTTC.

The V gene is TRBV6-1, the J gene TRBJ1-6, with D maybe TRBD1 (5 bases). The germline V and J ends were trimmed by 5 bases and 5 bases, with 7 bases remaining between them. The CDR3 has 13 residues. Per germline, CDR1 MNHNS and CDR2 SASEGT. CDR3 DNA sequence: TGTGCCAGCAGTCGACAGCATAATTCACCCCTCCACTTT. This gives the protein CASSRQHNSPLHF.

This chain links TRBV27 with TRBJ1-2, with D tentatively TRBD1 (5 bases). The germline gives CDR1 MNHEY, CDR2 SMNVEV (reference sequence). V was pared by 5 bases and J by 4 bases, with 26 bases between. The CDR3 is 18 amino acids. The DNA of the CDR3 is TGTGCCAGCAGTCCTCTTAGTGTCGGGGGGATACGGGGCTATGGCTACACCTTC. Amino acids: CASSPLSVGGIRGYGYTF.